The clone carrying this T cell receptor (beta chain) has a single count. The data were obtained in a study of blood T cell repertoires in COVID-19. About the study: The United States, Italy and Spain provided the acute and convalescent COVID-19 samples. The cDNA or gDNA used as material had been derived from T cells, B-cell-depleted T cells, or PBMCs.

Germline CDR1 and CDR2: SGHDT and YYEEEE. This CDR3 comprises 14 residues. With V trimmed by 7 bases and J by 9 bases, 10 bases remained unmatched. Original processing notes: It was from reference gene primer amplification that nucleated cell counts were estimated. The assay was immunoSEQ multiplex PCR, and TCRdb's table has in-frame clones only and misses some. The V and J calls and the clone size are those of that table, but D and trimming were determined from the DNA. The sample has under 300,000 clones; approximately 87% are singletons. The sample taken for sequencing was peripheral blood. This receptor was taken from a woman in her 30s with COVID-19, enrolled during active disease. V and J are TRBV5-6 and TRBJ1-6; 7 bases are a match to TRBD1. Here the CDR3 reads CASGNRGWSSPLHF. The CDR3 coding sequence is TGTGCCAGCGGTAACAGGGGCTGGAGTTCACCCCTCCACTTT.